Below, one TCR beta chain is given with its context. TCRdb's table, derived via immunoSEQ multiplex PCR, lists solely in-frame clones and lacks some. The data contain 25,000 to 30,000 clones, 82% of them singletons. The sample comes from a study of OX40 agonist ivuxolimab in advanced cancers. The CDR3 has 15 residues. CDR1 and CDR2 from the germline V gene are MGHRA and YSYEKL. V gave up 0 bases and J gave up 4 bases, with 12 bases separating them. The receptor was derived from an adult with an advanced solid tumor such as melanoma, head and neck, liver or kidney cancer. The chain links TRBV4-1 to TRBJ2-5; no reliable D call. This specimen consisted of CD4+ or CD8+ T cells sorted from blood, obtained in a trial of the OX40 agonist ivuxolimab. CDR3 loop: CASSQETGPRETQYF. In DNA form, the CDR3 reads TGCGCCAGCAGCCAAGAGACTGGACCCCGAGAGACCCAGTACTTC.